These T cell receptor beta chains were read from a single sample in a study of blood T cell repertoires in COVID-19. This table comes from immunoSEQ multiplex PCR, and its TCRdb copy is limited to in-frame clones, with some not included. The repertoire holds 250,000 to 300,000 clones, with 86% as singletons. The source material was peripheral blood. These receptors originate from a woman aged 70-85 years with COVID-19, enrolled during active disease. The CDR3 runs from the conserved cysteine through the conserved F or W. The order of the fields is clone size, D gene, J gene, V gene, CDR3 DNA, CDR3 protein. The D gene is left open where the match is weak. Clone size, where shown, is once, few, many, or a class for clones that have expanded.

abundance: NA
d_gene: TRBD2
j_gene: TRBJ2-7
v_gene: TRBV3-1/TRBV3-2
CDR3nt: TGTGCCAGCAGCCAAGGCCAGCGGGAGCTCTCCTACGAGCAGTACTTC
CDR3aa: CASSQGQRELSYEQYF

abundance: NA
d_gene: NA
j_gene: TRBJ2-7
v_gene: TRBV19
CDR3nt: TGTGCCAGTAGTATACGGGGCTACGAGCAGTACTTC
CDR3aa: CASSIRGYEQYF

abundance: NA
d_gene: TRBD2
j_gene: TRBJ2-5
v_gene: TRBV15
CDR3nt: TGTGCCACCAGCAGTGAGGGACTAGATTTGTGGAACCAAGAGACCCAGTACTTC
CDR3aa: CATSSEGLDLWNQETQYF

abundance: NA
d_gene: NA
j_gene: TRBJ2-2
v_gene: TRBV6-5
CDR3nt: TGTGCCAGCAGTTATGGAAAAACAGGGTTAATCGGGGAGCTGTTTTTT
CDR3aa: CASSYGKTGLIGELFF

abundance: few
d_gene: TRBD1
j_gene: TRBJ1-2
v_gene: TRBV30
CDR3nt: TGTGCCTGGAGTTCGGGACAGAACTATGGCTACACCTTC
CDR3aa: CAWSSGQNYGYTF

abundance: few
d_gene: NA
j_gene: TRBJ2-7
v_gene: TRBV19
CDR3nt: TGTGCCAGTAGTTTTATGGACAACTACGAGCAGTACTTC
CDR3aa: CASSFMDNYEQYF

abundance: many
d_gene: NA
j_gene: TRBJ2-1
v_gene: TRBV7-3
CDR3nt: TGTGCCAGCAGCCTCTCGGGGGGCAGCTCCTACAATGAGCAGTTCTTC
CDR3aa: CASSLSGGSSYNEQFF

abundance: NA
d_gene: NA
j_gene: TRBJ2-1
v_gene: TRBV4-3
CDR3nt: TGCGCCAGCAGCCAAGATCAGGGTAATGAGCAGTTCTTC
CDR3aa: CASSQDQGNEQFF

abundance: NA
d_gene: NA
j_gene: TRBJ2-7
v_gene: TRBV7-2
CDR3nt: TGTGCCAGCAGCTTAAGCTTTGCGAGCACCCTCGGGGAGCAGTACTTC
CDR3aa: CASSLSFASTLGEQYF

abundance: NA
d_gene: NA
j_gene: TRBJ2-2
v_gene: TRBV19
CDR3nt: TGTGCCAGTAGGCCAGGACAGCTCACCGGGGAGCTGTTTTTT
CDR3aa: CASRPGQLTGELFF

abundance: NA
d_gene: NA
j_gene: TRBJ2-1
v_gene: TRBV12-3/TRBV12-4
CDR3nt: TGTGCCAGCAATCGGGGAAACAATGAGCAGTTCTTC
CDR3aa: CASNRGNNEQFF

abundance: few
d_gene: TRBD2
j_gene: TRBJ2-1
v_gene: TRBV3-1/TRBV3-2
CDR3nt: TGTGCCAGCAACCCGACTAGCGGGGGGGCAAACAATGAGCAGTTCTTC
CDR3aa: CASNPTSGGANNEQFF

abundance: NA
d_gene: NA
j_gene: TRBJ2-3
v_gene: TRBV5-1
CDR3nt: TGCGCCAGCAGGGATGAGGGCACAGATACGCAGTATTTT
CDR3aa: CASRDEGTDTQYF

abundance: NA
d_gene: TRBD1
j_gene: TRBJ2-1
v_gene: TRBV5-4
CDR3nt: TGTGCCAGCAGCCCAGGACAGGGCAATTACAATGAGCAGTTCTTC
CDR3aa: CASSPGQGNYNEQFF

abundance: NA
d_gene: TRBD2
j_gene: TRBJ2-3
v_gene: TRBV7-9
CDR3nt: TGTGCCAGCAGCCCGCTAGCGGGGAAAGGGGATACGCAGTATTTT
CDR3aa: CASSPLAGKGDTQYF

abundance: NA
d_gene: TRBD2
j_gene: TRBJ2-1
v_gene: TRBV6-5
CDR3nt: TGTGCCAGTGGGACTAGTTATAATGAGCAGTTCTTC
CDR3aa: CASGTSYNEQFF

abundance: once
d_gene: TRBD2
j_gene: TRBJ2-5
v_gene: TRBV9
CDR3nt: TGTGCCAGCAGTCTCCGGGGGGTCCAAGAGACCCAGTACTTC
CDR3aa: CASSLRGVQETQYF

abundance: NA
d_gene: NA
j_gene: TRBJ1-2
v_gene: TRBV6-5
CDR3nt: TGTGCCAGCAGGACCACAGGGTTGTATGGCTACACCTTC
CDR3aa: CASRTTGLYGYTF

abundance: few
d_gene: NA
j_gene: TRBJ2-7
v_gene: TRBV4-1
CDR3nt: TGCGCCAGCAGCCAAGCCCCTGGGAGTTACGAGCAGTACTTC
CDR3aa: CASSQAPGSYEQYF

abundance: NA
d_gene: NA
j_gene: TRBJ2-1
v_gene: TRBV4-3
CDR3nt: TGCGCCAGCAGCCGCTCGGGACGGACAGCTAGCTCCTACAATGAGCAGTTCTTC
CDR3aa: CASSRSGRTASSYNEQFF

abundance: NA
d_gene: TRBD2
j_gene: TRBJ2-5
v_gene: TRBV6-5
CDR3nt: TGTGCCAGCAGTAAGACTAGCGGGGGATTCGAGACCCAGTACTTC
CDR3aa: CASSKTSGGFETQYF